The source of this T cell receptor (beta chain) is a study of T cells in Graves' hyperthyroidism and ophthalmopathy. The CDR3 consists of 11 residues. Trimming left V 3 bases short and J 9 bases short, with 9 bases between. CDR1 and CDR2 from the germline V gene are SQVTM and ANQGSEA. From RNA transcripts, TCR beta CDR3 regions were amplified. An initial round of RT-PCR targeting the TCR CDR3 relied on the HTBI primer set. TCRdb reprocessed the multiplex PCR reads via MiXCR and lists one record per CDR3 protein. Counted here are about 350,000 distinct CDR3 sequences, roughly 14% occurring once; the ten biggest clones make up under 30%. This clonotype has only a few counts. Those patients with uncontrolled infection, other autoimmune disease, pregnancy or lactation were excluded.

This clonotype originated in a woman in her twenties or thirties with Graves' hyperthyroidism. V gene TRBV29-1 combines with J gene TRBJ2-1; possible D gene TRBD2, 5 bases. The sample was blood. This CDR3 reads CSVDGGSEQFF. The CDR3 coding sequence is TGCAGCGTTGACGGTGGGAGTGAGCAGTTCTTC.